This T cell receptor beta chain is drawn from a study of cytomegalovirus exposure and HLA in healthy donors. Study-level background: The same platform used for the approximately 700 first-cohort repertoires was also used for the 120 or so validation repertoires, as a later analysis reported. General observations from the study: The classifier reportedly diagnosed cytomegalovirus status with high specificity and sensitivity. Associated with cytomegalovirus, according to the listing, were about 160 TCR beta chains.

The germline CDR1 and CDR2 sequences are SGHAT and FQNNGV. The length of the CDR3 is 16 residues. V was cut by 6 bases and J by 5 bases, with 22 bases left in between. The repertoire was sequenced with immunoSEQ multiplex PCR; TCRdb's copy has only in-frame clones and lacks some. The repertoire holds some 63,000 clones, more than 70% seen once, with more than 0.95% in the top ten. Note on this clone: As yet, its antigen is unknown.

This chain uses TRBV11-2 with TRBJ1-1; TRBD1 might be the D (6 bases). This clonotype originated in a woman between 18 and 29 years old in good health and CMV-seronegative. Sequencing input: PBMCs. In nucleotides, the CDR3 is TGTGCCAGCAGAACTAGGGGGAGGGCAGAGGGGACTGAAGCTTTCTTT. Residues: CASRTRGRAEGTEAFF.